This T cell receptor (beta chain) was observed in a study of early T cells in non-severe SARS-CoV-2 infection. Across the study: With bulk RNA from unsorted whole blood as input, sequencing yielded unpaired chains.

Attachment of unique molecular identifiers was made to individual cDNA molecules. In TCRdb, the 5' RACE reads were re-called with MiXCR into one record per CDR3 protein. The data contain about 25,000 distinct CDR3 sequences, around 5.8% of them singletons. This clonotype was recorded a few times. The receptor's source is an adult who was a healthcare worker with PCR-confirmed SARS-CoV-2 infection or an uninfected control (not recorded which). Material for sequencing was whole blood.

The CDR3 region is CASNPPEGRNTGELFF. The CDR3, as DNA: TGTGCCAGCAATCCCCCGGAAGGGAGAAACACCGGGGAGCTGTTTTTT. The chain combines TRBV6-6 with TRBJ2-2; maybe TRBD2 (5 bases). The CDR3 is 16 amino acids. Germline V gene lookup returns CDR1 MNHNY and CDR2 SVGAGI (reference sequence). The V end was cut by 7 bases, the J end by 2 bases, with 17 bases between.